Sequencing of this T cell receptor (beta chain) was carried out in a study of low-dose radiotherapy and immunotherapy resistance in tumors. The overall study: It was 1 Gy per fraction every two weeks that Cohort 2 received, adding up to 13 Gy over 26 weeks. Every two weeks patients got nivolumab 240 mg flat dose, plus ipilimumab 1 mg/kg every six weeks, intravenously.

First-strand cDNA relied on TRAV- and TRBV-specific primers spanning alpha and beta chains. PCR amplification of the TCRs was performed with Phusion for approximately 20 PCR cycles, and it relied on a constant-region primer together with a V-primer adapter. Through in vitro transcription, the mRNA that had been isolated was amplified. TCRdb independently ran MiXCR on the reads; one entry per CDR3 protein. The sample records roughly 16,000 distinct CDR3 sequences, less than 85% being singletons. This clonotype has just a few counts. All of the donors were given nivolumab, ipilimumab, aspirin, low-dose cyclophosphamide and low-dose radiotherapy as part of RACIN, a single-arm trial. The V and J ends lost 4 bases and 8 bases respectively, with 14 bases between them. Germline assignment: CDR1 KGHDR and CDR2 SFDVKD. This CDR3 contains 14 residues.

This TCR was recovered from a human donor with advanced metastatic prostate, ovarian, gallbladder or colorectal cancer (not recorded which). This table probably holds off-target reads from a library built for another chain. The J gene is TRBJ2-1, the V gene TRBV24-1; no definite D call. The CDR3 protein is CATSEALLPDEQFF. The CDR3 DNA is TGTGCCACCAGTGAGGCACTACTCCCCGATGAGCAGTTCTTC.